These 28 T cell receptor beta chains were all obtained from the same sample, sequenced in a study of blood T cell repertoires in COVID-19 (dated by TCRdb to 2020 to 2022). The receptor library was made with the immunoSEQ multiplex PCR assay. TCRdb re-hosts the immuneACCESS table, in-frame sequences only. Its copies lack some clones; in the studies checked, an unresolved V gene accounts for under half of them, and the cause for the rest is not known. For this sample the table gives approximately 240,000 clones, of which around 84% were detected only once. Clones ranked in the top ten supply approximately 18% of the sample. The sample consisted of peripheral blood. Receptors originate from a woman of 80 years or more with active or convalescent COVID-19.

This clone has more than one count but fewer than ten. CDR3 DNA: TGCAGCGTTGAAGAGCTGGGACAGGGGATGGACTACGAGCAGTACTTC. The encoded protein is CSVEELGQGMDYEQYF. The rearrangement uses TRBV29-1 and TRBJ2-7; 10 bases align to TRBD1. Germline assignment: CDR1 SQVTM and CDR2 ANQGSEA. V trimming: 0 bases; J trimming: 3 bases; junction bases outside the gene matches: 8. The CDR3 is 16 amino acids.

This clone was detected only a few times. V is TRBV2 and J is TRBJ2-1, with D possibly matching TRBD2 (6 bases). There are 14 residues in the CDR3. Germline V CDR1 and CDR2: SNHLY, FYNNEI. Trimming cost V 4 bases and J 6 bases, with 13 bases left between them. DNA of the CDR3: TGTGCCAGCAGTGGGGGACTCTCTTCCAATGAGCAGTTCTTC. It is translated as CASSGGLSSNEQFF.

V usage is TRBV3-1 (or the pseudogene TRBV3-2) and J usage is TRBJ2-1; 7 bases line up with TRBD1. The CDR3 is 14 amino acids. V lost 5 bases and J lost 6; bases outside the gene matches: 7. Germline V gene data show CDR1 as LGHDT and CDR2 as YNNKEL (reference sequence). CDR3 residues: CASSIVGQPNEQFF. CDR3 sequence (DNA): TGTGCCAGCAGCATCGTGGGACAGCCCAATGAGCAGTTCTTC.

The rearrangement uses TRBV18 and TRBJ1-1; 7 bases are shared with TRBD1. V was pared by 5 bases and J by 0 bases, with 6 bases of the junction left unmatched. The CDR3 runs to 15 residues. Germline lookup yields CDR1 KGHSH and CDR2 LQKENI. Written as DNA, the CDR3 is TGTGCCAGCTCATCCGGGACAGCTATGAACACTGAAGCTTTCTTT. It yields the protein CASSSGTAMNTEAFF. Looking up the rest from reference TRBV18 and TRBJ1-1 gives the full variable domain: NAGVMQNPRHLVRRRGQEARLRCSPMKGHSHVYWYRQLPEEGLKFMVYLQKENIIDESGMPKERFSAEFPKEGPSILRIQQVVRGDSAAYFCASSSGTAMNTEAFFGQGTRLTVV.

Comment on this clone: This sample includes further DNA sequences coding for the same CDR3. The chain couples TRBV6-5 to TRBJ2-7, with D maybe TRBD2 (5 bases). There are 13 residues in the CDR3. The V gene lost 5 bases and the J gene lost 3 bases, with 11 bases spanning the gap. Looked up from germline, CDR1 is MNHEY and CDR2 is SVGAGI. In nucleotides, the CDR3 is TGTGCCAGCAGTCCCCCGGGGAGCTACGAGCAGTACTTC. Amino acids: CASSPPGSYEQYF.

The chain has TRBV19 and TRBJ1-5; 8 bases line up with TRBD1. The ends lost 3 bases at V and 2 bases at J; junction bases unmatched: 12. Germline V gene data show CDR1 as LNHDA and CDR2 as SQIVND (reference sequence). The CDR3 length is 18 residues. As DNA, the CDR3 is TGTGCCAGTAGTATTCGACTGACAGGGGAATTCGGCAATCAGCCCCAGCATTTT. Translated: CASSIRLTGEFGNQPQHF.

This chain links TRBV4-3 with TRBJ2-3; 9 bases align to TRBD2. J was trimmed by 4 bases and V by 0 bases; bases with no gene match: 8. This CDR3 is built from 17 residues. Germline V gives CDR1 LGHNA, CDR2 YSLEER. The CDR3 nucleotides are TGCGCCAGCAGCCAAGATTTGCTGACTAGCGGATCAGATACGCAGTATTTT. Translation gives CASSQDLLTSGSDTQYF.

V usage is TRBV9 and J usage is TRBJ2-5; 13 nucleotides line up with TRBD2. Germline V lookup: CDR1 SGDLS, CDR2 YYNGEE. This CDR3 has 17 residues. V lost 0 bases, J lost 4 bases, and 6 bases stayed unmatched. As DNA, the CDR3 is TGTGCCAGCAGCGTAGGGACTAGCGGGGGCCTGATAGAGACCCAGTACTTC. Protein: CASSVGTSGGLIETQYF.

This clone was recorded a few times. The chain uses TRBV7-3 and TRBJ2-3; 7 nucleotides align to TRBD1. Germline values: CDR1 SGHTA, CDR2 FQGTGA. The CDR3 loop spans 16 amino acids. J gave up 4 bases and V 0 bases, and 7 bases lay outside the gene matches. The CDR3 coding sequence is TGTGCCAGCAGCTTAACGATGACAGGGAAGGCAGATACGCAGTATTTT. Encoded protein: CASSLTMTGKADTQYF.

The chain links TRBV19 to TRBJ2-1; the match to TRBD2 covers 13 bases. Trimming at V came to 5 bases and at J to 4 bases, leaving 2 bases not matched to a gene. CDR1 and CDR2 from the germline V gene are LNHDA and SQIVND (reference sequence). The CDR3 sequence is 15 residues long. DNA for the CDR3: TGTGCCAGTAGTCTGACTAGCGGGGGGTACAATGAGCAGTTCTTC. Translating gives CASSLTSGGYNEQFF.

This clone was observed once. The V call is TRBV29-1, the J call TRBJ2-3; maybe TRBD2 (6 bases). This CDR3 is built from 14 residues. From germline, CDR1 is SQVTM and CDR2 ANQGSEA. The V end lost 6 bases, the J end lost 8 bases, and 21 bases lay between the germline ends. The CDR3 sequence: CSVAGTEVFRTQYF. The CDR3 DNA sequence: TGCAGCGTCGCCGGGACTGAGGTTTTTCGTACGCAGTATTTT.

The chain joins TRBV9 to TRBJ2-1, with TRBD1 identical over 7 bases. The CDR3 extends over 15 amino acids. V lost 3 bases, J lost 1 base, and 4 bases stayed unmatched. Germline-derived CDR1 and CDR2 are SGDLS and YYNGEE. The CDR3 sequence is CASSGQGVSYNEQFF. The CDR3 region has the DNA TGTGCCAGCAGCGGACAGGGTGTTTCCTACAATGAGCAGTTCTTC. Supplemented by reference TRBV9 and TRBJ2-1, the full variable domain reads DSGVTQTPKHLITATGQRVTLRCSPRSGDLSVYWYQQSLDQGLQFLIQYYNGEERAKGNILERFSAQQFPDLHSELNLSSLELGDSALYFCASSGQGVSYNEQFFGPGTRLTVL.

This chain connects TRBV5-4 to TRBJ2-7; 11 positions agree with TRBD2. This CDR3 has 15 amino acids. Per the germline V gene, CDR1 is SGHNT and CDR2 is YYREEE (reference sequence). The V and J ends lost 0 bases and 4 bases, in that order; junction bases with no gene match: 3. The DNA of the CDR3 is TGTGCCAGCAGCTTGGCCATAGCGGGGGGGTACGAGCAGTACTTC. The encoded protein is CASSLAIAGGYEQYF.

The CDR3 nucleotides are TGTGCCAGCAGTTCATCTCGGGACTCGCAATCCGGTGAGCAGTTCTTC. Translating it yields CASSSSRDSQSGEQFF. The chain recombines TRBV13 with TRBJ2-1; possibly TRBD2 for D (6 bases). Germline V CDR1 and CDR2: PRHDT, FYEKMQ (reference sequence). The length of the CDR3 is 16 residues. V was cut by 6 bases and J by 9 bases, with 24 bases left in between.

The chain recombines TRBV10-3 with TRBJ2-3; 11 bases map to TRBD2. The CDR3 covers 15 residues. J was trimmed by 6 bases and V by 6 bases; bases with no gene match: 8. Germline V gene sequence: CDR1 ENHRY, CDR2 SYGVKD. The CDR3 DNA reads TGTGCCATCAGAACCGGGACTAGCGGTCCCGATACGCAGTATTTT. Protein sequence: CAIRTGTSGPDTQYF.

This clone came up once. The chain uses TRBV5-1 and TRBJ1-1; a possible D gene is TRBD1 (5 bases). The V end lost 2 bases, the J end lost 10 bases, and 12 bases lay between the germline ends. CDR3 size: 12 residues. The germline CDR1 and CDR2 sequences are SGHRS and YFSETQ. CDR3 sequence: CASSLSDSRAFF. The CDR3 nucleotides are TGCGCCAGCAGCTTATCCGACAGCCGAGCTTTCTTT.

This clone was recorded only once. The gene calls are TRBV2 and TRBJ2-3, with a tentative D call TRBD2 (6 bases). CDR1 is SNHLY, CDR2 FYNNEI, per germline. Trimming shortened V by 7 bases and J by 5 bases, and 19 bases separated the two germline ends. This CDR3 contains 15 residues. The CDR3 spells CASITAPRGLDTQYF. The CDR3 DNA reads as TGTGCCAGCATTACAGCCCCGAGGGGACTAGATACGCAGTATTTT.

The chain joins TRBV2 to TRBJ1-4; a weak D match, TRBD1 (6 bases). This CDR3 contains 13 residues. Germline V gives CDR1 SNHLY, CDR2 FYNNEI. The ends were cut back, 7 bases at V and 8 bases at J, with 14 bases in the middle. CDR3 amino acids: CASTRDMGEKLFF. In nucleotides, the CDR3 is TGTGCCAGCACCCGGGACATGGGCGAAAAACTGTTTTTT.

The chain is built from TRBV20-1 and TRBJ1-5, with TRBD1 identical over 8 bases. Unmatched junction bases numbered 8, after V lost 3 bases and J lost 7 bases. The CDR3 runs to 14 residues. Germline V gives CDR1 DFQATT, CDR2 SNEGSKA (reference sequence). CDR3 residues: CSASRQGANQPQHF. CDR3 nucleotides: TGCAGTGCTAGTCGGCAGGGGGCGAACCAGCCCCAGCATTTT.

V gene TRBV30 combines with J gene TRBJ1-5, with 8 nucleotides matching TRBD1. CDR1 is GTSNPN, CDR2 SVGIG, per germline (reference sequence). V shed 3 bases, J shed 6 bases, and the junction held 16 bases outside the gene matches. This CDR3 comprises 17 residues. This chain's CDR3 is CAWSFHTGQALVQPQHF. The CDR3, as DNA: TGTGCCTGGAGCTTCCACACGGGACAGGCGCTGGTTCAGCCCCAGCATTTT. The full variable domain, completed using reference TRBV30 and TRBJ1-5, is SQTIHQWPATLVQPVGSPLSLECTVEGTSNPNLYWYRQAAGRGLQLLFYSVGIGQISSEVPQNLSASRPQDRQFILSSKKLLLSDSGFYLCAWSFHTGQALVQPQHFGDGTRLSIL.

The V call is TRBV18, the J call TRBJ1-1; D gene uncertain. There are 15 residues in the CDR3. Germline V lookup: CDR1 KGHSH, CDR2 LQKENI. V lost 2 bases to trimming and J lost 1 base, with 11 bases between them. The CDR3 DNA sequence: TGTGCCAGCTCACCATCGGTCGAGAGGAACACTGAAGCTTTCTTT. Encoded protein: CASSPSVERNTEAFF.

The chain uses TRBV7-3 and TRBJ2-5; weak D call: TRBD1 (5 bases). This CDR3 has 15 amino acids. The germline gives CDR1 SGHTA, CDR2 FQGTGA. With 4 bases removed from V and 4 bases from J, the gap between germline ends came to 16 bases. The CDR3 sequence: CASSSTGRVSETQYF. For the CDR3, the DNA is TGTGCCAGCAGCTCTACCGGCAGGGTATCAGAGACCCAGTACTTC. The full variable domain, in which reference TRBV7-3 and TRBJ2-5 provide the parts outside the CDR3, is GAGVSQTPSNKVTEKGKYVELRCDPISGHTALYWYRQSLGQGPEFLIYFQGTGAADDSGLPNDRFFAVRPEGSVSTLKIQRTERGDSAVYLCASSSTGRVSETQYFGPGTRLLVL.

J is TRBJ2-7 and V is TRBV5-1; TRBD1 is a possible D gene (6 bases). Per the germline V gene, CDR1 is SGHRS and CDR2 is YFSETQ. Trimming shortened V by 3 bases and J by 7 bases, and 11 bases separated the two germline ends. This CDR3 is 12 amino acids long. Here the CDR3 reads CASSSTGREQYF. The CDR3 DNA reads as TGCGCCAGCAGCTCGACAGGTAGAGAGCAGTACTTC.

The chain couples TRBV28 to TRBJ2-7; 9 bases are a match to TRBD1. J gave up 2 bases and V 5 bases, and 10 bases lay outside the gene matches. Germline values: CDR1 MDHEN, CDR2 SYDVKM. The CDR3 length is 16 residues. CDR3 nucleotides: TGTGCCAGCAGTCGGTTGGGGACAGGGTCCCCCTACGAGCAGTACTTC. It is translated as CASSRLGTGSPYEQYF.

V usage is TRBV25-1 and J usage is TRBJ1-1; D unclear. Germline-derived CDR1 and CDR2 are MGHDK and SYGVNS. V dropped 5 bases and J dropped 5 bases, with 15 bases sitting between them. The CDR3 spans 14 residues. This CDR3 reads CASSSAGGLTEAFF. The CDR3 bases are TGTGCCAGCAGTAGCGCGGGAGGATTGACTGAAGCTTTCTTT.

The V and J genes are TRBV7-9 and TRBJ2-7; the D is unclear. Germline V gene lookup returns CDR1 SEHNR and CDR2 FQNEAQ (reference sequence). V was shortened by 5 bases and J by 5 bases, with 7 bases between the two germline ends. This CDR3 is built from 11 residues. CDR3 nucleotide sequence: TGTGCCAGCAGCCCAAAAAACGAGCAGTACTTC. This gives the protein CASSPKNEQYF.

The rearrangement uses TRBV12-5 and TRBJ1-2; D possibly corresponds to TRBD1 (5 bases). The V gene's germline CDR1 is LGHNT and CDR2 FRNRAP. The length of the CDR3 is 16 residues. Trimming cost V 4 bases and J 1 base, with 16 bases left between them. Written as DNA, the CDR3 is TGTGCTAGTGGTTCGCTTTTTGGGGGGATTAACTATGGCTACACCTTC. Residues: CASGSLFGGINYGYTF.

DNA of the CDR3: TGTGCCAGCAGCTTAATGGTGGGGCAGGGAACGGAGACCCAGTACTTC. The encoded protein is CASSLMVGQGTETQYF. This chain connects TRBV11-3 to TRBJ2-5; possibly TRBD1 for D (5 bases). From germline, CDR1 is SGHNT and CDR2 YENEEA. The CDR3 is 16 amino acids. Deletions cut 2 bases from V and 5 bases from J, with 18 bases between.